This TCR beta chain was captured by sequencing in a study of OX40 agonist ivuxolimab in advanced cancers. Enrollment shut out patients with autoimmune disease history or systemic immunosuppression. Study-level findings and limits: Compared with CD4+, CD8+ T cells on average had more expanded clones.

The CDR3 spans 16 residues. Trimming took 1 base from V and 5 from J; bases not matched to a gene: 11. Per the germline V gene, CDR1 is SGHRS and CDR2 is YFSETQ. Clones were sequenced by immunoSEQ multiplex PCR, and TCRdb holds only the in-frame ones, with some missing. The repertoire consists of more than 60,000 clones, with approximately 87% occurring once and the leading ten covering about 5%. Concerning this clone itself: As yet, its antigen is unknown.

This receptor was obtained from an adult with an advanced solid tumor such as melanoma, head and neck, liver or kidney cancer. This material consisted of CD4+ or CD8+ T cells sorted from blood, taken in a trial of the OX40 agonist ivuxolimab. The chain couples TRBV5-1 to TRBJ2-5, with 7 bases aligning to TRBD2. The CDR3 is CASSLRWEGLGETQYF. The CDR3 region has the DNA TGCGCCAGCAGCTTGAGATGGGAGGGCCTCGGGGAGACCCAGTACTTC.